This TCR beta chain was documented in a study of T-cell reconstitution after alpha-beta-depleted transplantation in children. Unique molecular identifiers were built into the TCRbeta library. TCRdb recomputed calls from the PCR reads with MiXCR, one row per CDR3 protein. The data show hundreds of thousands of distinct CDR3 sequences, with 9.5% to 13% seen just once and roughly 30% held by the top ten. The CDR3 has 15 amino acids. Germline loops: CDR1 KGHDR, CDR2 SFDVKD. The ends were cut back, 5 bases at V and 0 bases at J, with 13 bases in the middle. The gene calls are TRBV24-1 and TRBJ2-7; D call uncertain. The TCR originated in a child under three years old with acute myeloid leukemia, due to receive a stem cell transplant. The specimen was PBMCs, collected before TCRalphabeta/CD19-depleted stem cell transplant. In DNA form, the CDR3 reads TGTGCCACCAGTGTCCCCCGGCACAGCTCCTACGAGCAGTACTTC. Protein product: CATSVPRHSSYEQYF.